These T cell receptor beta chains were read from a single sample in a study of T-cell memory formation after mild COVID-19. Using its own MiXCR run on the 5' RACE reads, TCRdb lists one record per CDR3 protein. The sample lists about 360,000 distinct CDR3 sequences, 13% to 15% occurring once. Sequencing was performed on PBMCs or a T cell subset sorted from them (not recorded which). Receptor source: a man younger than 30 who had mild COVID-19 (a few samples of this study predate the infection). Cell type and time point are not known. Both conserved end residues are part of each CDR3. Each record gives: clone size, V gene, J gene, D gene, CDR3 protein, CDR3 DNA. A D gene is named only where the DNA matches it firmly. The listing skips clone size in some rows; elsewhere it reads once, few, many or a size class.

few	TRBV5-1	TRBJ1-2	NA	CASSLESYNYGYTF	TGCGCCAGCAGCTTGGAGTCCTATAACTATGGCTACACCTTC
NA	TRBV20-1	TRBJ1-5	TRBD1	CSASPTGPVQPQHF	TGCAGTGCTAGCCCGACAGGGCCCGTTCAGCCCCAGCATTTT
many	TRBV7-9	TRBJ2-7	TRBD1	CASSRTGDEQYF	TGTGCCAGCAGCCGGACAGGGGACGAGCAGTACTTC
few	TRBV10-3	TRBJ2-1	NA	CAISDGNPRRYNEQFF	TGTGCCATCAGTGACGGGAACCCGAGGCGGTACAATGAGCAGTTCTTC
NA	TRBV23-1	TRBJ2-2	NA	CASPRTPGELFF	TGCGCCAGCCCAAGGACCCCCGGGGAGCTGTTTTTT
few	TRBV7-9	TRBJ2-7	NA	CASSLASTGKTYEQYF	TGTGCCAGCAGCTTAGCATCCACAGGGAAAACCTACGAGCAGTACTTC
NA	TRBV5-1	TRBJ2-2	NA	CASSLYPALGTGELFF	TGCGCCAGCAGCTTGTACCCAGCGCTGGGCACCGGGGAGCTGTTTTTT
NA	TRBV9	TRBJ2-5	TRBD1	CASSVGQGQETQYF	TGTGCCAGCAGCGTTGGACAGGGCCAAGAGACCCAGTACTTC
many	TRBV12-3/TRBV12-4	TRBJ2-7	NA	CASSAHGGTYEQYF	TGTGCCAGCAGCGCCCACGGGGGTACCTACGAGCAGTACTTC
many	TRBV6-5	TRBJ1-6	TRBD1	CASSYARGTGISPLHF	TGTGCCAGCAGTTACGCCCGAGGGACAGGGATTTCACCCCTCCACTTT
few	TRBV5-1	TRBJ2-1	TRBD2	CASSLAGLGGNEQFF	TGCGCCAGCAGCTTGGCGGGACTAGGAGGCAATGAGCAGTTCTTC
few	TRBV7-2	TRBJ2-2	NA	CASSPNRLTGELFF	TGTGCCAGCAGCCCCAACAGGCTCACCGGGGAGCTGTTTTTT
many	TRBV6-2/TRBV6-3	TRBJ1-1	TRBD1	CASRQGGNTEAFF	TGTGCCAGCAGACAGGGGGGCAACACTGAAGCTTTCTTT
few	TRBV21-1	TRBJ1-6	NA	CARRGGHSPLHF	TGTGCCAGGAGGGGAGGCCATTCACCCCTCCACTTT
NA	TRBV12-3/TRBV12-4	TRBJ1-6	NA	CASSFSGSLHF	TGTGCCAGCAGTTTTTCGGGTTCCCTCCACTTT
few	TRBV18	TRBJ1-5	NA	CASSPGRGTQPQHF	TGTGCCAGCTCACCGGGCAGGGGAACTCAGCCCCAGCATTTT
NA	TRBV20-1	TRBJ1-2	NA	CSARATGPNYGYTF	TGCAGTGCTAGGGCCACAGGGCCAAACTATGGCTACACCTTC
few	TRBV20-1	TRBJ1-4	NA	CSASPGQNLGKLFF	TGCAGTGCTAGCCCTGGACAGAACCTCGGAAAACTGTTTTTT
few	TRBV7-9	TRBJ1-2	NA	CASSYPEGYTF	TGTGCCAGCAGCTATCCGGAAGGCTACACCTTC
many	TRBV19	TRBJ2-3	TRBD1	CASSPSSRGSDTQYF	TGTGCCAGTAGCCCGAGTAGCAGGGGGTCGGATACGCAGTATTTT
NA	TRBV19	TRBJ2-3	TRBD2	CASDPGAGGYTDTQYF	TGTGCCAGCGATCCGGGAGCGGGGGGGTACACAGATACGCAGTATTTT
many	TRBV5-1	TRBJ2-5	TRBD1	CASSLDRTGIQTQYF	TGCGCCAGCAGCTTGGACCGGACAGGGATACAGACCCAGTACTTC
few	TRBV6-2/TRBV6-3	TRBJ2-7	NA	CASSNQPGPLGSSYEQYF	TGTGCCAGCAGTAATCAACCGGGACCCCTCGGGAGCTCCTACGAGCAGTACTTC
few	TRBV5-1	TRBJ2-3	TRBD2	CASSFVGTTATDTQYF	TGCGCCAGCAGCTTTGTAGGGACTACCGCCACAGATACGCAGTATTTT
NA	TRBV7-9	TRBJ1-3	NA	CASSLQRGSGNTIYF	TGTGCCAGCAGCCTCCAGCGAGGCTCTGGAAACACCATATATTTT
NA	TRBV6-2/TRBV6-3	TRBJ1-6	NA	CASSYSNDNSPLHF	TGTGCCAGCAGTTACTCGAATGATAATTCACCCCTCCACTTT
many	TRBV5-4	TRBJ1-2	NA	CASSIGRHYGYTF	TGTGCCAGCAGCATCGGACGGCACTATGGCTACACCTTC
NA	TRBV6-1	TRBJ1-6	TRBD1	CASSFHLGQGYISPLHF	TGTGCCAGCAGTTTCCACCTGGGACAGGGATATATTTCACCCCTCCACTTT
NA	TRBV7-7	TRBJ2-1	NA	CASSPPGYNNEQFF	TGTGCTAGCAGCCCGCCAGGGTATAACAATGAGCAGTTCTTC
NA	TRBV4-2	TRBJ1-5	NA	CASSPEGRSNQPQHF	TGTGCCAGCAGCCCAGAGGGAAGGAGCAATCAGCCCCAGCATTTT
many	TRBV5-1	TRBJ1-1	NA	CASSPVPPGPNTEAFF	TGCGCCAGCAGCCCGGTTCCCCCGGGACCGAACACTGAAGCTTTCTTT
NA	TRBV5-5	TRBJ2-5	TRBD2	CASSKEGVWSGGSETQYF	TGTGCCAGCAGCAAAGAGGGTGTGTGGAGCGGGGGCTCTGAGACCCAGTACTTC
few	TRBV12-3/TRBV12-4	TRBJ1-1	NA	CASSPREDSNTEAFF	TGTGCCAGCAGCCCCCGGGAGGACTCGAACACTGAAGCTTTCTTT
many	TRBV5-6	TRBJ2-3	TRBD2	CASSLRGGEGTDTQYF	TGTGCCAGCAGCTTGCGGGGGGGCGAGGGCACAGATACGCAGTATTTT
few	TRBV7-2	TRBJ1-3	NA	CASRRRASGNTIYF	TGTGCCAGCAGGCGGAGAGCCTCTGGAAACACCATATATTTT
many	TRBV18	TRBJ2-3	NA	CASSPTSDTQYF	TGTGCCAGCTCACCCACATCAGATACGCAGTATTTT
few	TRBV7-9	TRBJ2-3	TRBD2	CASSFGGAWVLDTQYF	TGTGCCAGCAGCTTCGGGGGGGCCTGGGTCTTAGATACGCAGTATTTT
NA	TRBV5-4	TRBJ2-2	NA	CASSLDPRRNTGELFF	TGTGCCAGCAGCTTGGATCCCAGACGGAACACCGGGGAGCTGTTTTTT
NA	TRBV5-1	TRBJ1-6	NA	CASSLGQGNSYNSPLHF	TGCGCCAGCAGCCTGGGGCAGGGTAACTCCTATAATTCACCCCTCCACTTT
few	TRBV10-3	TRBJ1-3	NA	CAISEPGSSGNTIYF	TGTGCCATCAGTGAGCCGGGCTCCTCTGGAAACACCATATATTTT
many	TRBV25-1	TRBJ1-1	NA	CASRWGYTEAFF	TGTGCCAGCAGGTGGGGATACACTGAAGCTTTCTTT
NA	TRBV12-3/TRBV12-4	TRBJ1-2	NA	CASMDLNYGYTF	TGTGCCAGCATGGACCTTAACTATGGCTACACCTTC
NA	TRBV5-1	TRBJ1-5	TRBD1	CASSPGTGGGNQPQHF	TGCGCCAGCAGCCCCGGGACAGGGGGCGGCAATCAGCCCCAGCATTTT
NA	TRBV4-3	TRBJ1-1	TRBD1	CASSQGSTGGTEAFF	TGCGCCAGCAGCCAAGGGTCCACAGGGGGCACTGAAGCTTTCTTT
few	TRBV12-3/TRBV12-4	TRBJ1-1	NA	CASSSHQPNTEAFF	TGTGCCAGCAGTTCACACCAGCCGAACACTGAAGCTTTCTTT
many	TRBV7-2	TRBJ2-7	NA	CASSLERDSYEQYF	TGTGCCAGCAGCTTAGAGAGGGACTCCTACGAGCAGTACTTC
many	TRBV10-3	TRBJ1-5	TRBD1	CAINRGLDEPQHF	TGTGCCATCAATAGGGGGCTGGATGAGCCCCAGCATTTT
many	TRBV9	TRBJ2-2	TRBD2	CASSVSGGANTGELFF	TGTGCCAGCAGCGTAAGCGGGGGAGCTAACACCGGGGAGCTGTTTTTT
few	TRBV7-9	TRBJ2-7	TRBD2	CASSSEGLDEYEQYF	TGTGCCAGCAGCTCGGAAGGACTAGACGAATACGAGCAGTACTTC
NA	TRBV19	TRBJ1-5	NA	CASRGAGTPYGQPQHF	TGTGCCAGTAGGGGAGCCGGGACACCATACGGTCAGCCCCAGCATTTT
NA	TRBV6-6	TRBJ2-2	NA	CASSFWSGELFF	TGTGCCAGCAGTTTTTGGTCCGGGGAGCTGTTTTTT
NA	TRBV6-6	TRBJ1-5	TRBD1	CASSRSQGVKGNQPQHF	TGTGCCAGCAGCCGAAGTCAGGGGGTGAAGGGCAATCAGCCCCAGCATTTT
few	TRBV11-2	TRBJ2-5	NA	CASSLVAAAETQYF	TGTGCCAGCAGCTTAGTTGCGGCGGCGGAGACCCAGTACTTC
NA	TRBV30	TRBJ1-1	NA	CAWRKGPGPQWATEAFF	TGTGCCTGGAGAAAAGGCCCGGGACCACAGTGGGCCACTGAAGCTTTCTTT
NA	TRBV10-1	TRBJ1-1	NA	CASGESRAGTEAFF	TGCGCCAGCGGTGAGAGCCGAGCGGGGACTGAAGCTTTCTTT
NA	TRBV20-1	TRBJ2-3	NA	CSARHKRTRTDTQYF	TGCAGTGCTAGACACAAGCGGACCCGCACAGATACGCAGTATTTT
few	TRBV15	TRBJ2-7	NA	CATSRDPTHEQYF	TGTGCCACCAGCAGAGATCCGACGCACGAGCAGTACTTC
NA	TRBV21-1	TRBJ2-5	NA	CASSTPGRSQETQYF	TGTGCCAGCAGCACCCCGGGACGCAGCCAAGAGACCCAGTACTTC
NA	TRBV10-3	TRBJ1-6	TRBD1	CDIGTGDSPLHF	TGTGACATCGGGACAGGGGATTCACCCCTCCACTTT